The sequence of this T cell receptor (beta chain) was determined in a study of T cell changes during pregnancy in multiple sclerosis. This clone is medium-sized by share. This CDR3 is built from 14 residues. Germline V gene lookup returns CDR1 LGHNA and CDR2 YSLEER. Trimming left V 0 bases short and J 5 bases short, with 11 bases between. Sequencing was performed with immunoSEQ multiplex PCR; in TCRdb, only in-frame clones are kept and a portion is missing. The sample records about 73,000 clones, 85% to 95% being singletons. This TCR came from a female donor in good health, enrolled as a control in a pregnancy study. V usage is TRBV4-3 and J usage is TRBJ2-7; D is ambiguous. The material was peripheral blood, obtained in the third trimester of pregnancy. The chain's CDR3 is CASSQEPVIHEQYF. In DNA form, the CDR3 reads TGCGCCAGCAGCCAAGAACCGGTAATCCACGAGCAGTACTTC.